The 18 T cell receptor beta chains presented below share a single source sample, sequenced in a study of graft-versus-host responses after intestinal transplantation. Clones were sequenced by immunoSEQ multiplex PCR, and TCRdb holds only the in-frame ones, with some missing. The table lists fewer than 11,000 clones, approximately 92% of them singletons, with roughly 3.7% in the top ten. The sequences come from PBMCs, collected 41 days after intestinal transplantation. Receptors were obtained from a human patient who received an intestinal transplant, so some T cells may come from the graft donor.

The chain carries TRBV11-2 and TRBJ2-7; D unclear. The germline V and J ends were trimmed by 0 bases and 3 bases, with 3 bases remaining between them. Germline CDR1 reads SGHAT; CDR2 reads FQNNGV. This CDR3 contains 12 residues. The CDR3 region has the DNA TGTGCCAGCAGCTTAGAGGGCTACGAGCAGTACTTC. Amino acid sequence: CASSLEGYEQYF.

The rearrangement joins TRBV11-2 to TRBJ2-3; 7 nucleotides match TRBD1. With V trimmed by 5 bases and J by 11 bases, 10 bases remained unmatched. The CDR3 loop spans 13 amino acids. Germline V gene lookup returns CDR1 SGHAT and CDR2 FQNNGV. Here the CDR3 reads CASSRDSPILQYF. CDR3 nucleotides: TGTGCCAGCAGCAGGGACAGCCCTATCCTGCAGTATTTT.

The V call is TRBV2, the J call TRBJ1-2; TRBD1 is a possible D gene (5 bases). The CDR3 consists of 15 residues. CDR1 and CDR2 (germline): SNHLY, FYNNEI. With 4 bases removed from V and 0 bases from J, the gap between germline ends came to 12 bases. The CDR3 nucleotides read TGTGCCAGCAGTGTGGTGAGGGACCCTAACTATGGCTACACCTTC. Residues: CASSVVRDPNYGYTF.

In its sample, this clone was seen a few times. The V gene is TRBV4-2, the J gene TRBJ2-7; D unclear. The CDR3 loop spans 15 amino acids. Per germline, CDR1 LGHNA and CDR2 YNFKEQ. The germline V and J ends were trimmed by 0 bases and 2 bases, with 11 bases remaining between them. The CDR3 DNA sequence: TGTGCCAGCAGCCAAGACACCGGACCCACCTACGAGCAGTACTTC. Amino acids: CASSQDTGPTYEQYF.

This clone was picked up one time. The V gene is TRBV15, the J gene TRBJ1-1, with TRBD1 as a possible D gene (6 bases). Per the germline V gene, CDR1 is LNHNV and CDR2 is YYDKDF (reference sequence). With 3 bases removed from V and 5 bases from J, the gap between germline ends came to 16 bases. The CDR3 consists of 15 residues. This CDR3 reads CATSSAGGEGTEAFF. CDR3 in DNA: TGTGCCACCAGCAGCGCCGGGGGCGAGGGGACTGAAGCTTTCTTT.

CDR3: CASSPRLAGSTDTQYF. The CDR3 DNA is TGTGCCAGCAGCCCCCGACTAGCGGGGAGCACAGATACGCAGTATTTT. The V and J genes are TRBV7-6 and TRBJ2-3; 11 bases line up with TRBD2. Germline V gene lookup returns CDR1 SGHVS and CDR2 FNYEAQ. Unmatched junction bases numbered 4, after V lost 5 bases and J lost 0 bases. CDR3 length equals 16 residues. The full variable domain, its missing parts supplied by reference TRBV7-6 and TRBJ2-3, is GAGVSQSPRYKVTKRGQDVALRCDPISGHVSLYWYRQALGQGPEFLTYFNYEAQQDKSGLPNDRFSAERPEGSISTLTIQRTEQRDSAMYRCASSPRLAGSTDTQYFGPGTRLTVL.

The CDR3 sequence is CATSRDGGGNQPQHF. The CDR3 DNA reads TGTGCCACCAGCAGAGATGGAGGGGGCAATCAGCCCCAGCATTTT. The V gene is TRBV15, the J gene TRBJ1-5; D is possibly TRBD1 (5 bases). With 0 bases removed from V and 2 bases from J, the gap between germline ends came to 8 bases. CDR3 length: 15 amino acids. Germline CDR1 is LNHNV and CDR2 is YYDKDF (reference sequence).

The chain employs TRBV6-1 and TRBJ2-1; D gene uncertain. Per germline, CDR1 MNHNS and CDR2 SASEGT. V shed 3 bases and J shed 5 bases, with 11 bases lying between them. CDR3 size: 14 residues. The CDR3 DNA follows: TGTGCCAGCAGTGATGGTCCTACACACAATGAGCAGTTCTTC. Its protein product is CASSDGPTHNEQFF.

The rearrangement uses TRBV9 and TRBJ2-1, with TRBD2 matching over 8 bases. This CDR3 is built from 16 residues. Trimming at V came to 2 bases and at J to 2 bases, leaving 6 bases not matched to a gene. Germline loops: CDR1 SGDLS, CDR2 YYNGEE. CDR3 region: CASSVVGGLAYNEQFF. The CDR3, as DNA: TGTGCCAGCAGCGTCGTAGGGGGACTAGCCTACAATGAGCAGTTCTTC.

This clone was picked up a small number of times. The CDR3 loop is CASSEYTSSLYEQYF. DNA of the CDR3: TGTGCCAGCAGTGAATATACCAGTTCCCTTTACGAGCAGTACTTC. The V call is TRBV6-1, the J call TRBJ2-7; D gene uncertain. Germline values: CDR1 MNHNS, CDR2 SASEGT. Trimming cost V 2 bases and J 4 bases, with 15 bases left between them. This CDR3 comprises 15 residues.

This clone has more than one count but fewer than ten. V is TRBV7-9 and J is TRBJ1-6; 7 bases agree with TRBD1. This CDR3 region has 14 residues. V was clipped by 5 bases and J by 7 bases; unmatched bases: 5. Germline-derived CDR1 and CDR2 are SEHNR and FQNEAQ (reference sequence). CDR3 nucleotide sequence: TGTGCCAGCAGCACCCGACAGGGAAATTCACCCCTCCACTTT. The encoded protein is CASSTRQGNSPLHF.

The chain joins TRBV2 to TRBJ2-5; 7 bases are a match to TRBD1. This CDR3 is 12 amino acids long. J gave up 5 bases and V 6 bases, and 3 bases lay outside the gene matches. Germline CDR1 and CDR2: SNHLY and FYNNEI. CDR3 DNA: TGTGCCAGCAGGGGGACAGTGGAGACCCAGTACTTC. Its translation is CASRGTVETQYF.

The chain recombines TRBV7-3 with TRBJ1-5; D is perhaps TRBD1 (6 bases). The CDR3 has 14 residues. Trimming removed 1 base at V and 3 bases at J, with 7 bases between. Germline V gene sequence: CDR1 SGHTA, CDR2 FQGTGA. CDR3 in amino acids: CASSLRDNNQPQHF. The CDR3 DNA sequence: TGTGCCAGCAGCTTAAGGGACAACAATCAGCCCCAGCATTTT.

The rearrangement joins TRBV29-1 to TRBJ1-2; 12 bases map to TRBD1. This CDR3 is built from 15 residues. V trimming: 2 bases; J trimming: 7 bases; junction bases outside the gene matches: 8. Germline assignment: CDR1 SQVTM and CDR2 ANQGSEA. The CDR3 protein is CSVENLVGQGAGYTF. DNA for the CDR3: TGCAGCGTTGAAAATTTGGTGGGACAGGGGGCTGGCTACACCTTC.

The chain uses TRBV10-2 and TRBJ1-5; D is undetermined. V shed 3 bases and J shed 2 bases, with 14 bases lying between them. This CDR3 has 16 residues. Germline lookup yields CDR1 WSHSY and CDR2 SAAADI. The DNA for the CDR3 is TGCGCCAGCAGTGACACGGGCGGATGGGGCAATCAGCCCCAGCATTTT. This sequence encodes CASSDTGGWGNQPQHF.

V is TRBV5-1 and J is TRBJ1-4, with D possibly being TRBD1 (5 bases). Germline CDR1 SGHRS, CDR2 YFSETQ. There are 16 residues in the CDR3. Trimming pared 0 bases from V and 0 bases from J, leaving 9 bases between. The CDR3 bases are TGCGCCAGCAGCTTGGTCGGGGGGACAACTAATGAAAAACTGTTTTTT. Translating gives CASSLVGGTTNEKLFF.

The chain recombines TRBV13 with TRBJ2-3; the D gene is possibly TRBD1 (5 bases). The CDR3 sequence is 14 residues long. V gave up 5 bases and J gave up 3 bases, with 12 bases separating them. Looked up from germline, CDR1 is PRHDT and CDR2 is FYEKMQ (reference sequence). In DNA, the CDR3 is TGTGCCAGCAGCGGACGCAGGGAAACAGATACGCAGTATTTT. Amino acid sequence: CASSGRRETDTQYF.

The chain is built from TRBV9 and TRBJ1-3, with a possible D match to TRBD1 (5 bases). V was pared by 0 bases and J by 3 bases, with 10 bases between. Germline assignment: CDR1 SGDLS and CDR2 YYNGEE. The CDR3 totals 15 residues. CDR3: CASSVGPRDGNTIYF. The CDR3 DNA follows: TGTGCCAGCAGCGTAGGCCCCAGGGATGGAAACACCATATATTTT.